The clone carrying this T cell receptor (beta chain) was seen only a few times. Its antigen is not identified. This sample is part of a study of early T cells in non-severe SARS-CoV-2 infection. As for the study in general: Sequencing targeted bulk RNA from unsorted whole blood, leaving chains unpaired. Study-level points and caveats: Anti-spike CD8 responses were favored in VDJdb matching, and private and CD4 specificities were missed.

The germline V and J ends were trimmed by 10 bases and 2 bases, with 12 bases remaining between them. The CDR3 contains 13 residues. CDR1 and CDR2 from the germline V gene are KGHDR and SFDVKD. Molecules of cDNA were individually given unique molecular identifiers that were attached to them. TCRdb called the 5' RACE reads again in MiXCR, with one record for every CDR3 protein. The repertoire holds about 63,000 distinct CDR3 sequences, with 10% to 15% as singletons. This clonotype was sampled from an adult who was a healthcare worker with PCR-confirmed SARS-CoV-2 infection or an uninfected control (not recorded which). The sample consisted of whole blood. The rearrangement links TRBV24-1 to TRBJ2-3; TRBD1 might be the D (6 bases). The CDR3 loop reads CATWDTTTDTQYF. The CDR3 nucleotides read TGTGCCACTTGGGACACCACCACAGATACGCAGTATTTT.